These 5 T cell receptor beta chains originate from one sample sequenced in a study of blood T cell repertoires in COVID-19. Profiled with immunoSEQ multiplex PCR; TCRdb holds only in-frame clones, not every one. Among about 220,000 clones listed, roughly 88% were seen once. Source material: peripheral blood. The source is a man aged 50-59 years with active or convalescent COVID-19.

The V and J genes are TRBV15 and TRBJ1-1; TRBD1 is a possible D gene (6 bases). V shed 2 bases and J shed 2 bases, with 12 bases lying between them. CDR3 length: 15 residues. Per germline, CDR1 LNHNV and CDR2 YYDKDF (reference sequence). The CDR3: CATSRNRETNTEAFF. CDR3 DNA: TGTGCCACCAGCAGAAACAGGGAAACTAACACTGAAGCTTTCTTT.

This CDR3 reads CASSFGRGPQYF. The CDR3 DNA is TGCGCCAGCAGCTTTGGGCGGGGGCCCCAGTACTTC. V usage is TRBV5-1 and J usage is TRBJ2-5; tentatively, D is TRBD2 (7 bases). The CDR3 is made up of 12 amino acids. Deletions cut 2 bases from V and 9 bases from J, with 11 bases between. Germline values: CDR1 SGHRS, CDR2 YFSETQ.

The V call is TRBV4-3, the J call TRBJ1-2, with 8 bases that match TRBD1. CDR1 LGHNA and CDR2 YSLEER come from the germline V gene. This CDR3 spans 14 amino acids. J was trimmed by 7 bases and V by 3 bases; bases with no gene match: 7. CDR3 protein: CASSHSGTGVGYTF. DNA of the CDR3: TGCGCCAGCAGCCACTCCGGGACAGGAGTTGGCTACACCTTC.

This clone has a single count. This chain uses TRBV2 with TRBJ2-7, with TRBD1 matching 7 bases. Germline assignment: CDR1 SNHLY and CDR2 FYNNEI. The ends lost 4 bases at V and 2 bases at J; junction bases unmatched: 5. This CDR3 comprises 14 residues. The CDR3 region is CASSAYQGAYEQYV. For the CDR3, the DNA is TGTGCCAGCAGTGCATACCAGGGGGCCTACGAGCAGTACGTC.

The genes are TRBV5-4 and TRBJ2-3; 8 bases match TRBD2. V shed 4 bases and J 3 bases; nucleotides not matched to a gene: 7. The germline V gene encodes CDR1 SGHNT and CDR2 YYREEE (reference sequence). This CDR3 is built from 15 residues. The CDR3 here is CASSPGLAGTDTQYF. As DNA, the CDR3 is TGTGCCAGCAGCCCTGGACTAGCAGGAACAGATACGCAGTATTTT.